These T cell receptor beta chains were read from a single sample in a study of T-cell memory formation after mild COVID-19. TCRdb analysed the 5' RACE reads with MiXCR anew, one entry per CDR3 protein. The repertoire includes about 170,000 distinct CDR3 sequences, 10% to 15% of them detected once, and approximately 3.5% sits in the top ten. The sample taken for sequencing was PBMCs or a T cell subset sorted from them (not recorded which). These receptors were obtained from a young man who had mild COVID-19 (a few samples of this study predate the infection). Cell type and time point are not known. CDR3s include the opening cysteine and the closing phenylalanine or tryptophan. The D gene is left open where the match is weak. Rows may omit the clone size; those that give it use once, few, many or a size class.

D	V	size	J	DNA	CDR3
.	TRBV11-2	few	TRBJ2-3	TGTGCCAGCAGCTCCAACAGGGTCGGCGTGGATTTT	CASSSNRVGVDF
.	TRBV5-5	.	TRBJ1-5	TGTGCCAGCGCGATATGGAATCAGCCCCAGCATTTT	CASAIWNQPQHF
TRBD1	TRBV6-2/TRBV6-3	medium-sized	TRBJ1-5	TGTGCCAGCACCTCCCGGGACAGACTAACGTATAGCAATCAGCCCCAGCATTTT	CASTSRDRLTYSNQPQHF
.	TRBV4-1	.	TRBJ1-4	TGCGCCAGCAGCAATACGAACGAGCTATACGAAAAACTGTTTTTT	CASSNTNELYEKLFF
TRBD2	TRBV4-1	.	TRBJ2-1	TGCGCCAGCAGCCAAGATCCAGGAGCGAGGACTAGCGGGGGCCATGAGCAGTTCTTC	CASSQDPGARTSGGHEQFF
TRBD1	TRBV7-9	few	TRBJ1-1	TGTGCCAGCAGCTTTTCCTCGACAGGGACAAAAGATTTCTTT	CASSFSSTGTKDFF
.	TRBV9	.	TRBJ1-2	TGTGCCGGCAGCTTAAACCGGGAGCTGGGGTGGGGCTACACCTTC	CAGSLNRELGWGYTF
.	TRBV7-3	.	TRBJ1-1	TGTGCCAGCAGCTTAGATGGCAGGGGCAAATTTCATGGTCTGGCGTACACTGAAGCTTTCTTT	CASSLDGRGKFHGLAYTEAFF
.	TRBV5-8	.	TRBJ2-1	TGTGCCAGCAGCAAATTCCAGGGGAGAACCTACAATGAGCAGTTCTTC	CASSKFQGRTYNEQFF
TRBD1	TRBV7-2	many	TRBJ1-1	TGTGCCAGCAGCTCCGGGACAGGCCTTGAAGCTTTCTTT	CASSSGTGLEAFF
TRBD1	TRBV7-2	.	TRBJ2-5	TGTGCCAGCAGCTTAAGAAGTAATTTGGGACAGAGGAGGAAGACCCAGTACTTC	CASSLRSNLGQRRKTQYF
TRBD1	TRBV5-1	few	TRBJ2-1	TGCGCCAGCAGCCCTGGCCGTGGGGGACAGGGGGATAATGAGCAGTTCTTC	CASSPGRGGQGDNEQFF
TRBD1	TRBV4-3	.	TRBJ1-1	TGCGCCAGCAGCCAATCACAGGGGGCAGGAACTGAAGCTTTCTTT	CASSQSQGAGTEAFF
.	TRBV4-3	.	TRBJ2-1	TGCGCCAGCAGCCAAGAAGTGGTGGGGGCCAGTGAGCAGTTCTTC	CASSQEVVGASEQFF
TRBD2	TRBV15	many	TRBJ2-2	TGTGCCACCAGTAGGCGCGGGGGGGCCGGTATGGAGCTGTTTTTT	CATSRRGGAGMELFF
.	TRBV5-1	few	TRBJ2-5	TGCGCCAGCAGTCAAGTGGGCTCCCAAGAGACCCAGTACTTC	CASSQVGSQETQYF
TRBD2	TRBV9	.	TRBJ2-3	TGTGCCAGCAGCTTGACTAGCGGGGCAGATACGCAGTATTTT	CASSLTSGADTQYF
TRBD1	TRBV6-5	.	TRBJ1-2	TGTGCCAGCAGTCTACGGACAGGGGGCAGCTATGGCTACACCTTC	CASSLRTGGSYGYTF
.	TRBV6-5	.	TRBJ1-3	TGTGCCAGCAGTTACTCGAACAGCTTGCGATACACCATATATTTT	CASSYSNSLRYTIYF
.	TRBV3-1	many	TRBJ2-5	TGTGCCAGCAGCGCCGGGACGCATCAAGAGACCCAGTACTTC	CASSAGTHQETQYF
TRBD1	TRBV18	many	TRBJ1-2	TGTGCCAGCTCACCTAATGGACAGGGTGGAGGCTACACCTTC	CASSPNGQGGGYTF
.	TRBV15	.	TRBJ1-5	TGTGCCACCAGCAGAGCAGATCAGCCCCAGCATTTT	CATSRADQPQHF
.	TRBV18	few	TRBJ2-1	TGTGCCAGCTCACCGTACTTGCCGGGACCGCAGGTTGAGCAGTTCTTC	CASSPYLPGPQVEQFF
.	TRBV7-2	few	TRBJ2-2	TGTGCCAGCAGCGGAGTTAGTGTTAGTATCGTCGGGGAGCTGTTTTTT	CASSGVSVSIVGELFF
TRBD2	TRBV12-3/TRBV12-4	many	TRBJ2-5	TGTGCCAGCAGCCGTGGGACTAGCGGGGGGTTCGAAGAGACCCAGTACTTC	CASSRGTSGGFEETQYF
.	TRBV9	few	TRBJ2-3	TGTGCCAGCAGCGTAGCTACCCCGGGGAATACGCAGTATTTT	CASSVATPGNTQYF
.	TRBV24-1	.	TRBJ2-1	TGTGCCACCAGTGACAGGGACAATGAGCAGTTCTTC	CATSDRDNEQFF
.	TRBV11-2	.	TRBJ2-3	TGTGCCAGCAGCTTCGGACCGGGGGATACGCAGTATTTT	CASSFGPGDTQYF
TRBD2	TRBV12-3/TRBV12-4	few	TRBJ2-7	TGTGCCAGCAGTTTGGCTAGCGGGGACTACGAGCAGTACTTC	CASSLASGDYEQYF
.	TRBV6-2/TRBV6-3	many	TRBJ1-1	TGTGCCAGCAGGGACCTTCCGGGACAGAACACTGAAGCTTTCTTT	CASRDLPGQNTEAFF
TRBD2	TRBV7-8	.	TRBJ2-3	TGTGCCGAAGGAGCAGCGGGGGGTCGAGATACGCAGTATTTT	CAEGAAGGRDTQYF
.	TRBV12-3/TRBV12-4	many	TRBJ1-5	TGTGCCAGCAGTTATAGCCCCGCAGGGTTGAGTCAGCCCCAGCATTTT	CASSYSPAGLSQPQHF